The 3 T cell receptor beta chains below come from one sample, sequenced in a study of blood T cell repertoires in COVID-19. This table comes from immunoSEQ multiplex PCR, and its TCRdb copy is limited to in-frame clones, with some not included. The sample holds 350,000 to 450,000 clones; 85% are singletons and the top ten take roughly 3.4%. The sequencing sample was made of peripheral blood. The receptors were sampled from a woman under 30 with acute or convalescent COVID-19.

The chain carries TRBV28 and TRBJ1-5, with TRBD1 as a possible D gene (5 bases). The CDR3 sequence is 13 residues long. Trimming removed 5 bases from V and 6 bases from J, with 11 bases in between. Germline CDR1 MDHEN, CDR2 SYDVKM. The chain's CDR3 is CASSQTGSQPQHF. The CDR3, as DNA: TGTGCCAGCAGTCAAACAGGTAGTCAGCCCCAGCATTTT.

This chain uses TRBV9 with TRBJ1-4; D is undetermined. CDR1 is SGDLS, CDR2 YYNGEE, per germline. Trimming shortened V by 0 bases and J by 7 bases, and 16 bases separated the two germline ends. The CDR3 loop spans 16 amino acids. The CDR3 reads CASSVEAGPLGEKLFF. The CDR3 DNA reads as TGTGCCAGCAGCGTAGAGGCAGGTCCACTAGGTGAAAAACTGTTTTTT.

J is TRBJ2-5 and V is TRBV7-7; 12 bases fit TRBD2. V shed 4 bases and J 1 base; nucleotides not matched to a gene: 4. The CDR3 totals 16 residues. Germline lookup yields CDR1 SSHAT and CDR2 FNYEAQ (reference sequence). DNA for the CDR3: TGTGCCAGCAGCTCTTGGACTAGCGGGGTCCAAGAGACCCAGTACTTC. Amino acid sequence: CASSSWTSGVQETQYF.